The rows below give T cell receptor beta chains drawn from one sample of a study of identical twins. TCRdb analysed the 5' RACE reads with MiXCR anew, one entry per CDR3 protein. Here the sample spans fewer than 900,000 distinct CDR3 sequences, 15% to 20% being singletons. These same data were also listed under a study on T cells expressing NK-cell markers.

The sequenced sample was PBMCs. Source of these receptors: a woman aged 18 to 35 in good health. Each CDR3 is given with its conserved first and last residue. D genes are given only for firm matches. Clone size, where shown, is once, few, many, or a class for clones that have expanded.

V gene	clone size	J gene	D gene	CDR3 protein	CDR3 DNA
TRBV12-3/TRBV12-4	few	TRBJ2-1	TRBD1	CASLGQGAYNEQFF	TGTGCCAGCCTCGGACAGGGGGCCTACAATGAGCAGTTCTTC
TRBV24-1	NA	TRBJ2-3	NA	CATSDWTDTQYF	TGTGCCACCAGTGATTGGACAGATACGCAGTATTTT
TRBV7-8	few	TRBJ2-5	NA	CASSLARGVGETQYF	TGTGCCAGCAGCTTAGCGCGTGGGGTCGGGGAGACCCAGTACTTC
TRBV24-1	NA	TRBJ1-1	NA	CATRLGGGNTEAFF	TGTGCCACCCGGCTCGGGGGGGGAAACACTGAAGCTTTCTTT
TRBV20-1	NA	TRBJ1-5	TRBD1	CSARVYDRADSNQPQHF	TGCAGTGCTAGGGTTTACGACAGGGCAGATAGCAATCAGCCCCAGCATTTT
TRBV5-1	NA	TRBJ2-7	TRBD1	CASSLDRGRGLGNEQYF	TGCGCCAGCAGCCTGGACAGGGGGCGAGGATTAGGAAACGAGCAGTACTTC
TRBV4-2	few	TRBJ2-3	NA	CASSQERSQGWDTDTQYF	TGTGCCAGCAGCCAAGAAAGGTCGCAGGGATGGGACACAGATACGCAGTATTTT
TRBV27	NA	TRBJ2-1	TRBD2	CASSLTLAGGVGEQFF	TGTGCCAGCAGTTTAACTCTAGCGGGAGGTGTGGGTGAGCAGTTCTTC
TRBV10-3	few	TRBJ1-2	NA	CAISSGAPGPGVGYGYTF	TGTGCCATCAGTTCGGGGGCTCCAGGGCCAGGCGTCGGCTATGGCTACACCTTC
TRBV12-3/TRBV12-4	few	TRBJ2-2	TRBD2	CASSRIGWLAGVGTGELFF	TGTGCCAGCAGCCGCATCGGGTGGCTAGCGGGAGTAGGGACCGGGGAGCTGTTTTTT
TRBV5-1	NA	TRBJ2-5	NA	CASSWTTYQETQYF	TGCGCCAGCAGCTGGACAACGTACCAAGAGACCCAGTACTTC
TRBV6-1	many	TRBJ1-2	NA	CASSPGQNYGYTF	TGTGCCAGCAGCCCGGGACAAAACTATGGCTACACCTTC
TRBV20-1	NA	TRBJ2-5	NA	CSSLGAGKETQYF	TGCAGTTCCCTGGGGGCCGGGAAAGAGACCCAGTACTTC
TRBV12-3/TRBV12-4	few	TRBJ2-1	TRBD2	CASLTGTSGSWFF	TGTGCCAGCCTTACCGGGACTAGCGGGAGTTGGTTCTTC
TRBV20-1	few	TRBJ2-7	TRBD2	CSATKTSGAYEQYF	TGCAGTGCCACGAAGACTAGCGGGGCCTACGAGCAGTACTTC
TRBV5-1	few	TRBJ2-1	TRBD2	CASSLALAGEGEQFF	TGCGCCAGCAGCTTGGCTCTAGCGGGGGAGGGTGAGCAGTTCTTC
TRBV12-3/TRBV12-4	few	TRBJ1-1	NA	CASSSPRFENTEAFF	TGTGCCAGCAGTTCCCCCCGTTTTGAGAACACTGAAGCTTTCTTT
TRBV20-1	once	TRBJ2-3	TRBD2	CSAGGGRAGGTQYF	TGCAGTGCTGGGGGCGGGAGGGCCGGGGGTACGCAGTATTTT
TRBV20-1	NA	TRBJ1-1	TRBD1	CSASTDRVTEAFF	TGCAGTGCTAGCACCGACAGGGTTACTGAAGCTTTCTTT
TRBV20-1	few	TRBJ1-1	NA	CSARVGVNTEAFF	TGCAGTGCTAGGGTCGGGGTGAACACTGAAGCTTTCTTT
TRBV6-5	few	TRBJ2-7	NA	CASSYSRLDYEQYF	TGTGCCAGCAGTTACTCGAGGCTAGACTACGAGCAGTACTTC
TRBV13	NA	TRBJ2-3	TRBD2	CASSLMTSGSTDTQYF	TGTGCCAGCAGCTTAATGACTAGCGGGAGCACAGATACGCAGTATTTT
TRBV5-1	few	TRBJ2-3	TRBD1	CASSRTGGLSDTQYF	TGCGCCAGCAGCAGGACAGGGGGCCTATCAGATACGCAGTATTTT
TRBV2	NA	TRBJ1-1	NA	CASSRYSRKTEAFF	TGTGCCAGCAGCAGATATAGCCGGAAGACTGAAGCTTTCTTT
TRBV12-3/TRBV12-4	few	TRBJ2-1	NA	CASSLGDGSPYNEQFF	TGTGCCAGCAGTTTAGGGGACGGGAGCCCTTACAATGAGCAGTTCTTC
TRBV20-1	NA	TRBJ1-2	NA	CSARDPLSGQANYGYTF	TGCAGTGCTAGAGATCCCTTAAGCGGGCAGGCTAACTATGGCTACACCTTC
TRBV2	few	TRBJ2-3	NA	CASSDDRGRLDTQYF	TGTGCCAGCAGTGATGATCGAGGGCGCCTTGATACGCAGTATTTT
TRBV10-3	NA	TRBJ2-1	NA	CAIGGTARTDEQFF	TGTGCCATCGGGGGGACCGCTCGTACCGATGAGCAGTTCTTC
TRBV12-3/TRBV12-4	many	TRBJ1-2	NA	CASSWGNYGYTF	TGTGCCAGCAGTTGGGGAAACTATGGCTACACCTTC
TRBV11-2	NA	TRBJ1-1	TRBD1	CASSVHRDRHPEAFF	TGTGCCAGCAGCGTGCACCGGGACAGGCACCCTGAAGCTTTCTTT
TRBV6-1	NA	TRBJ2-1	NA	CASSPTGDSKQFF	TGTGCCAGCAGTCCCACAGGTGACAGTAAGCAGTTCTTC
TRBV11-2	NA	TRBJ2-1	NA	CASSFSFPGYLASPNNEQFF	TGTGCCAGCAGCTTTTCCTTCCCAGGATATCTAGCCTCACCGAACAATGAGCAGTTCTTC
TRBV7-9	NA	TRBJ2-7	NA	CASSSGRGHEQYF	TGTGCCAGCAGCTCGGGCAGGGGACACGAGCAGTACTTC
TRBV12-3/TRBV12-4	few	TRBJ2-1	NA	CASSYITYNEQFF	TGTGCCAGCAGTTACATCACGTACAATGAGCAGTTCTTC
TRBV9	NA	TRBJ2-3	NA	CASRGQGGADTQYF	TGTGCCAGCCGCGGGCAGGGGGGAGCAGATACGCAGTATTTT
TRBV20-1	NA	TRBJ2-3	NA	CSARSVAYTDTQYF	TGCAGTGCTAGATCGGTAGCATACACAGATACGCAGTATTTT
TRBV20-1	many	TRBJ2-2	NA	CSARVLGRETGELFF	TGCAGTGCTAGAGTTTTGGGCAGGGAAACCGGGGAGCTGTTTTTT
TRBV11-2	many	TRBJ2-7	TRBD2	CASSFVDGRDDEQYF	TGTGCCAGCAGCTTCGTAGACGGGAGGGACGACGAGCAGTACTTC
TRBV12-3/TRBV12-4	few	TRBJ2-1	TRBD2	CASSAGRGRVNEQFF	TGTGCCAGCAGTGCGGGGCGCGGGAGGGTTAATGAGCAGTTCTTC
TRBV20-1	many	TRBJ2-1	NA	CSLSGPPRSNEQFF	TGCAGCCTCTCCGGGCCCCCTCGGTCCAATGAGCAGTTCTTC